This passage covers 31 T cell receptor beta chains from one sample sequenced in a study of graft-versus-host responses after intestinal transplantation. These receptors lack a known antigen. Method: immunoSEQ multiplex PCR; TCRdb's copy keeps in-frame clones and lacks some. Of approximately 79,000 clones listed, around 83% are singletons. Sequenced material: unstimulated CD4+ T cells sorted from spleen or lymph node cells, taken before intestinal transplant. The receptors were sampled from a human donor who received an intestinal transplant.

The V call is TRBV30, the J call TRBJ2-6; D is ambiguous. This CDR3 is 19 amino acids long. Germline CDR1 reads GTSNPN; CDR2 reads SVGIG (reference sequence). The V gene lost 1 base and the J gene lost 0 bases, with 19 bases spanning the gap. The CDR3 is CAWSGVKARLLSGANVLTF. The CDR3 DNA follows: TGTGCCTGGAGTGGGGTCAAGGCCCGACTTCTCTCTGGGGCCAACGTCCTGACTTTC.

The rearrangement uses TRBV11-3 and TRBJ2-7, with 7 bases identical to TRBD1. The length of the CDR3 is 13 residues. V lost 1 base, J lost 8 bases, and 5 bases stayed unmatched. Per germline, CDR1 SGHNT and CDR2 YENEEA. Here the CDR3 reads CASSLGGQQQQYF. Written as DNA, the CDR3 is TGTGCCAGCAGCTTAGGGGGACAGCAGCAGCAGTACTTC.

J is TRBJ1-1 and V is TRBV28; weak D call: TRBD1 (5 bases). Trimming removed 3 bases at V and 0 bases at J, with 17 bases between. Germline lookup yields CDR1 MDHEN and CDR2 SYDVKM. The CDR3 sequence is 17 residues long. The CDR3 reads CASSFPTAGGMNTEAFF. CDR3 nucleotides: TGTGCCAGCAGTTTCCCCACCGCGGGGGGGATGAACACTGAAGCTTTCTTT. The whole variable domain, filled in from reference TRBV28 and TRBJ1-1, reads DVKVTQSSRYLVKRTGEKVFLECVQDMDHENMFWYRQDPGLGLRLIYFSYDVKMKEKGDIPEGYSVSREKKERFSLILESASTNQTSMYLCASSFPTAGGMNTEAFFGQGTRLTVV.

This clone was recorded only once. The V gene is TRBV18, the J gene TRBJ2-1; the match to TRBD2 covers 7 bases. The germline V gene encodes CDR1 KGHSH and CDR2 LQKENI. V lost 5 bases, J lost 4 bases, and 5 bases stayed unmatched. The CDR3 length is 14 residues. DNA for the CDR3: TGTGCCAGCTCAAGCGGGGTCCAATACAATGAGCAGTTCTTC. This codes for CASSSGVQYNEQFF.

V gene TRBV28 combines with J gene TRBJ1-1; D is unclear. Trimming took off 6 bases at V and 1 base at J, with 9 bases between the two ends. This CDR3 spans 13 amino acids. The germline gives CDR1 MDHEN, CDR2 SYDVKM. DNA for the CDR3: TGTGCCAGCAGGCATAATAGGAACACTGAAGCTTTCTTT. Its translation: CASRHNRNTEAFF.

This clone came up once. J is TRBJ1-6 and V is TRBV11-2; D possibly corresponds to TRBD1 (5 bases). Germline assignment: CDR1 SGHAT and CDR2 FQNNGV. CDR3 size: 15 residues. The V gene lost 3 bases and the J gene lost 7 bases, with 13 bases spanning the gap. The CDR3 protein is CASSLWGFGNSPLHF. CDR3 sequence (DNA): TGTGCCAGCAGCTTGTGGGGCTTCGGGAATTCACCCCTCCACTTT. Together with reference TRBV11-2 and TRBJ1-6, the CDR3 gives the full variable domain: EAGVAQSPRYKIIEKRQSVAFWCNPISGHATLYWYQQILGQGPKLLIQFQNNGVVDDSQLPKDRFSAERLKGVDSTLKIQPAKLEDSAVYLCASSLWGFGNSPLHFGNGTRLTVT.

This rearrangement joins TRBV6-5 to TRBJ2-7; 8 positions match TRBD2. V lost 7 bases, J lost 3 bases, and 11 bases stayed unmatched. The length of the CDR3 is 15 residues. Germline V gene sequence: CDR1 MNHEY, CDR2 SVGAGI. The CDR3 region is CASNNRGGYLYEQYF. The CDR3 nucleotides are TGTGCCAGCAATAACCGGGGGGGGTACCTCTACGAGCAGTACTTC.

V gene TRBV28 combines with J gene TRBJ1-2, with D uncertain. The CDR3 is made up of 14 amino acids. Per germline, CDR1 MDHEN and CDR2 SYDVKM. Trimming shortened V by 3 bases and J by 4 bases, and 12 bases separated the two germline ends. The CDR3 spells CASSFGGSGYGYTF. As DNA, the CDR3 is TGTGCCAGCAGTTTTGGAGGAAGCGGCTATGGCTACACCTTC.

V gene TRBV5-4 combines with J gene TRBJ1-1; a possible D gene is TRBD1 (5 bases). The CDR3 spans 12 residues. V shed 6 bases and J shed 7 bases, with 13 bases lying between them. Germline V gene sequence: CDR1 SGHNT, CDR2 YYREEE (reference sequence). CDR3 region: CASTNTGGEAFF. CDR3 sequence (DNA): TGTGCCAGCACCAACACCGGGGGTGAAGCTTTCTTT.

This chain links TRBV27 with TRBJ1-1; D might be TRBD1 (6 bases). CDR1 and CDR2 from the germline V gene are MNHEY and SMNVEV (reference sequence). The CDR3 covers 13 residues. The V end was cut by 2 bases, the J end by 7 bases, with 11 bases between. The CDR3 sequence: CASSLRGIGEAFF. The CDR3 DNA reads TGTGCCAGCAGTTTAAGGGGGATCGGTGAAGCTTTCTTT.

The rearrangement joins TRBV5-4 to TRBJ2-5; 7 bases agree with TRBD1. The CDR3 spans 14 residues. Trimming cost V 4 bases and J 5 bases; bases outside gene matches: 8. Germline CDR1 is SGHNT and CDR2 is YYREEE (reference sequence). The CDR3: CASSEGGSAETQYF. The CDR3 DNA is TGTGCCAGCAGCGAAGGGGGCTCGGCCGAGACCCAGTACTTC.

The J gene is TRBJ2-2, the V gene TRBV6-5; 7 bases fit TRBD2. CDR1 and CDR2 from the germline V gene are MNHEY and SVGAGI. Trimming at V came to 9 bases and at J to 1 base, leaving 5 bases not matched to a gene. The length of the CDR3 is 14 residues. CDR3 nucleotide sequence: TGTGCCAGTAAAAGGACTAGGAACACCGGGGAGCTGTTTTTT. This translates into CASKRTRNTGELFF.

The chain couples TRBV5-5 to TRBJ2-7; possible D gene TRBD2, 6 bases. V gave up 5 bases and J gave up 4 bases, with 10 bases separating them. Per the germline V gene, CDR1 is SGHKS and CDR2 is YYEKEE (reference sequence). CDR3 size: 12 residues. The CDR3 nucleotides are TGTGCCAGCAGTGTGCGGGAATACGAGCAGTACTTC. Amino acids: CASSVREYEQYF.

V is TRBV2 and J is TRBJ1-5, with 9 bases aligning to TRBD1. The CDR3 consists of 14 residues. Germline CDR1 and CDR2: SNHLY and FYNNEI. V gave up 6 bases and J gave up 9 bases; unmatched junction bases: 9. The CDR3 region is CASSADRGKGPQHF. CDR3 nucleotides: TGTGCCAGCAGCGCGGACAGGGGCAAGGGGCCCCAGCATTTT.

The chain is built from TRBV5-6 and TRBJ2-1; 8 bases line up with TRBD2. The J segment lost 8 bases and the V segment lost 0 bases, leaving 4 bases of the junction unmatched. Looked up from germline, CDR1 is SGHDT and CDR2 is YYEEEE. There are 14 residues in the CDR3. Here the CDR3 DNA reads TGTGCCAGCAGCTTGGGGGGGCGGGAGGATGAGCAGTTCTTC. Amino acids: CASSLGGREDEQFF.

Regarding this clone: The same CDR3 is also encoded by other DNA sequences in this sample. The rearrangement uses TRBV4-1 and TRBJ2-5; D gene uncertain. Germline-derived CDR1 and CDR2 are MGHRA and YSYEKL. The CDR3 has 13 residues. V was cut by 1 base and J by 4 bases, with 7 bases left in between. The CDR3 sequence is CASSQVTGETQYF. CDR3 DNA sequence: TGCGCCAGCAGCCAAGTAACGGGAGAGACCCAGTACTTC.

This sequence joins TRBV19 and TRBJ2-3; 10 positions match TRBD2. Germline CDR1 and CDR2: LNHDA and SQIVND (reference sequence). V dropped 7 bases and J dropped 4; count of bases not matched to a gene: 8. This CDR3 region has 15 residues. DNA for the CDR3: TGTGCCAGTAAAGCTAGCGGGAGAGGTGCAGATACGCAGTATTTT. Amino acid sequence: CASKASGRGADTQYF.

The chain is built from TRBV2 and TRBJ1-5; 8 bases fit TRBD1. The junction had 5 bases not matched to a gene; V was cut back by 1 base and J by 6 bases. Germline CDR1 SNHLY, CDR2 FYNNEI. The CDR3 covers 15 residues. The CDR3 coding sequence is TGTGCCAGCAGTGAAGGACAGGGGATTGGTCAGCCCCAGCATTTT. It translates to CASSEGQGIGQPQHF. Supplemented by reference TRBV2 and TRBJ1-5, the full variable domain reads EPEVTQTPSHQVTQMGQEVILRCVPISNHLYFYWYRQILGQKVEFLVSFYNNEISEKSEIFDDQFSVERPDGSNFTLKIRSTKLEDSAMYFCASSEGQGIGQPQHFGDGTRLSIL.

The chain joins TRBV2 to TRBJ2-5; 9 positions match TRBD1. The V gene's germline CDR1 is SNHLY and CDR2 FYNNEI. The CDR3 consists of 14 residues. V lost 6 bases and J lost 5; bases outside the gene matches: 7. CDR3 amino acids: CASSRDREEETQYF. The CDR3 DNA sequence: TGTGCCAGCAGCCGGGACAGGGAGGAGGAGACCCAGTACTTC.

The chain couples TRBV28 to TRBJ1-5, with 8 nucleotides matching TRBD1. Trimming cost V 3 bases and J 5 bases; bases outside gene matches: 12. Looked up from germline, CDR1 is MDHEN and CDR2 is SYDVKM. The CDR3 runs 17 residues. CDR3 nucleotides: TGTGCCAGCAGTTTCACACCTGGACAGGGAAGGGATCAGCCCCAGCATTTT. Amino acids: CASSFTPGQGRDQPQHF.

V gene TRBV27 combines with J gene TRBJ2-1; 8 positions match TRBD2. The CDR3 length is 14 residues. The germline CDR1 and CDR2 sequences are MNHEY and SMNVEV (reference sequence). Losses at the gene ends were 8 bases for V and 4 bases for J; bases not matched to a gene: 7. The CDR3 protein is CASATRGGYNEQFF. CDR3 coding DNA: TGTGCCAGCGCGACCCGGGGGGGATACAATGAGCAGTTCTTC.

The rearrangement uses TRBV28 and TRBJ2-5, with TRBD2 identical over 9 bases. This CDR3 contains 13 residues. CDR1 and CDR2 (germline): MDHEN, SYDVKM. Trimming cost V 8 bases and J 5 bases; bases outside gene matches: 6. CDR3 protein: CASVWAGGETQYF. The CDR3 nucleotides are TGTGCCAGCGTCTGGGCGGGGGGGGAGACCCAGTACTTC.

As regards this clone: The sample carries other DNA sequences with the same CDR3. This rearrangement joins TRBV5-1 to TRBJ2-2, with 7 bases lining up with TRBD2. The CDR3 runs to 15 residues. The V gene end was trimmed by 2 bases and the J gene end by 1 base; junction bases not matched to a gene: 2. CDR1 and CDR2 (germline): SGHRS, YFSETQ. The CDR3 nucleotides are TGCGCCAGCAGCTTATTAGCGGGGAACACCGGGGAGCTGTTTTTT. Protein sequence: CASSLLAGNTGELFF.

This clone was seen a few times. The CDR3 loop is CASSEWQGDEQYF. CDR3 sequence (DNA): TGTGCCAGCAGTGAATGGCAGGGTGACGAGCAGTACTTC. The rearrangement uses TRBV25-1 and TRBJ2-7, with D possibly TRBD1 on 5 matching bases. Trimming took 1 base from V and 5 from J, leaving 9 bases between them. The length of the CDR3 is 13 residues. Germline V lookup: CDR1 MGHDK, CDR2 SYGVNS.

J is TRBJ1-2 and V is TRBV18, with D tentatively TRBD1 (6 bases). The CDR3 spans 16 residues. V was clipped by 1 base and J by 0 bases, with 12 bases between them. Germline lookup yields CDR1 KGHSH and CDR2 LQKENI. The CDR3 nucleotides read TGTGCCAGCTCACCACTATCCGGGACACCTAACTATGGCTACACCTTC. Translated, it gives CASSPLSGTPNYGYTF.

The CDR3: CASRKDFQTNEKLFF. Here the CDR3 DNA reads TGCGCCAGCAGGAAAGACTTCCAAACTAATGAAAAACTGTTTTTT. The chain is built from TRBV5-1 and TRBJ1-4; D is undetermined. This CDR3 region has 15 residues. Trimming shortened V by 5 bases and J by 1 base, and 12 bases separated the two germline ends. From germline, CDR1 is SGHRS and CDR2 YFSETQ.

This chain connects TRBV7-9 to TRBJ1-1, with no clear D. This CDR3 is built from 13 residues. CDR1 is SEHNR and CDR2 is FQNEAQ in the germline V gene (reference sequence). V was trimmed by 2 bases and J by 1 base, leaving 5 bases between them. The CDR3 loop reads CASSLSANTEAFF. The CDR3 bases are TGTGCCAGCAGCTTAAGCGCGAACACTGAAGCTTTCTTT.

In the case of this clone: Distinct nucleotide sequences in the sample also encode this CDR3. This sequence joins TRBV9 and TRBJ1-3; D unresolved. Germline V gene sequence: CDR1 SGDLS, CDR2 YYNGEE. The length of the CDR3 is 14 residues. Deletions cut 0 bases from V and 1 base from J, with 5 bases between. CDR3 amino acids: CASSVDGSGNTIYF. CDR3 nucleotide sequence: TGTGCCAGCAGCGTAGACGGGTCTGGAAACACCATATATTTT.

The chain uses TRBV28 and TRBJ2-2; tentatively, D is TRBD1 (6 bases). The CDR3 has 15 amino acids. V was shortened by 5 bases and J by 2 bases, with 12 bases between the two germline ends. The V gene's germline CDR1 is MDHEN and CDR2 SYDVKM. The CDR3 is CASSMRQVNTGELFF. The CDR3 coding sequence is TGTGCCAGCAGTATGCGACAGGTTAACACCGGGGAGCTGTTTTTT.

The chain couples TRBV6-4 to TRBJ2-3; 9 nucleotides agree with TRBD2. The CDR3 covers 16 residues. The germline V gene encodes CDR1 MRHNA and CDR2 SNTAGT. J gave up 2 bases and V 2 bases, and 5 bases lay outside the gene matches. CDR3 nucleotide sequence: TGTGCCAGCAGTGACCCCAGCGGGAGGCCCACAGATACGCAGTATTTT. Residues: CASSDPSGRPTDTQYF.

This rearrangement joins TRBV7-6 to TRBJ2-2; perhaps TRBD2 as D (5 bases). CDR3 length: 14 amino acids. Germline V gives CDR1 SGHVS, CDR2 FNYEAQ. Trimming shortened V by 3 bases and J by 7 bases, and 12 bases separated the two germline ends. The CDR3 DNA sequence: TGTGCCAGCAGCTTGGGTGCGGGCAACGGGGAGCTGTTTTTT. Its protein is CASSLGAGNGELFF.